The present T cell receptor (beta chain) was sequenced within a study of shared clonotypes between healthy human individuals (TCRdb year 2020). Regarding the study in general: A few men and a couple of women, aged 18 to 49 years, made up the cohort. For each donor, three plates each were used for CD4 naive and CD4 memory, two plates were used for CD8 naive, and one plate was used for CD8 memory. Blood TCR repertoires of several healthy adults were deeply sequenced to estimate repertoire size and the extent of clonotype sharing between individuals. Libraries were prepared and TCR repertoires were sequenced by different laboratories using diverse techniques, in order to increase sequencing depth and limit assay-specific biases. Per donor, leukapheresis produced somewhere between about 0.9 and 9.5 billion PBMCs.

Using the deep immunoSEQ assay, multiplex PCR amplified TCR CDR3 regions from genomic DNA. Genomic DNA extracted from each cell subset was distributed evenly over all wells of several immunoSEQ 96-well plates, and each plate served as one replicate. For sorted subsets, 200 to 250 ng genomic DNA, equal to 30,000 or so T cell genomes, was loaded into each replicate PCR. The purified libraries were quantified using a Qubit 3.0 fluorometer, sized with a Bioanalyzer 2100, and then quantified again using the KAPA Library Quantification kit. Each immunoSEQ 96-well plate was sequenced on its own single-read 150-cycle Illumina NextSeq 550 flow cell. Under the source paper's analysis protocol: Because the immunoSEQ output held only junctional sequences and lacked quality scores, the filtering could not match the filtering applied to full-length reads. Sequences were annotated with PyIR, a Python wrapper for IgBLAST v1.9, and V/J genes and CDR3 were assigned using IMGT germline references. Reads were removed for weak V/J assignments (E-value above 1e-6), missing CDR3, stop codons, out-of-frame junctions, or ambiguous translated residues. A V3J clonotype was defined by an identical inferred V gene, J gene, and CDR3 amino acid sequence. Percentage overlap between repertoires was calculated by dividing the number of shared unique clonotypes by the size of the smaller repertoire. Three approaches were used to assess repertoire richness: RTK rarefaction, the Chao1 estimator, and Recon v2.1 estimates of unobserved clonotypes. Generation probabilities were computed with OLGA for all TCRbeta clonotypes obtained by the gDNA method from a few donors. TCRdb retrieved this table from immuneACCESS and kept in-frame rearrangements only. Not all clones are present; in checked studies, unresolved V genes account for under half, and no reason is known for the remainder. Clonal size and the V and J genes are those of that table, whereas D and trimming came from the DNA. The sample table holds more than 2,000,000 clones, of which around nine tenths were seen once. The ten largest make up roughly 0.14% of the sample.

The study at large found these results: Pairwise subsampling indicated that sequencing depth was expected to affect the degree of clonotype sharing among donors. Only blood was sampled, and tissue TCR repertoires likely differ from those in blood. Incomplete sequencing was indicated by rarefaction of sorted-subset datasets, despite the large sequencing depth. Larger estimated clonotype richness was generally found for naive subsets than for memory subsets. Higher generation probabilities were observed for clonotypes shared by all four sorted-subset donors than for non-shared clonotypes. The small number of donors limited the genetic and exposure-history diversity represented. Across several donors, approximately 4.6% of naive CD4, roughly 3.3% of naive CD8, 2.3% of memory CD4, and roughly 0.41% of memory CD8 clonotypes were shared.

CDR1 and CDR2, per the germline V gene, are SQVTM and ANQGSEA. There are 16 amino acids in the CDR3, from cysteine to phenylalanine inclusive. Only the CDR3 DNA stays, 48 bases, in frame from base 1. For this chain, trimming is 5 bases at the V end and 8 bases at the J end, and the number of junction bases without a gene match is 15. Donors were healthy HIV-negative adults with no recently reported acute infections or vaccinations. All donors were Caucasian adults living in Nashville, Tennessee, USA. CD4+ T cells were enriched through magnetic negative selection, after which naive cells were positively selected on CD45RA and the remaining negative fraction served as the memory subset. Blood was collected by leukapheresis, and PBMCs were isolated by Ficoll-Histopaque density gradient centrifugation and then cryopreserved in liquid nitrogen vapor phase. Purity and quantity of every magnetically sorted T cell population were checked by analytical flow cytometry. Genomic DNA was isolated from each sorted fraction and quantified by UV absorbance on a Nanodrop 2000c.

Concerning this clone: This clone's antigen is unknown. One base away there is no much larger clone; base qualities are not given.

This receptor chain uses TRBV29-1 and TRBJ1-4, with TRBD1 matching 9 junction bases. The sequenced sample was naive CD4+ T cells sorted from blood. In the paper's terms, the cell subset or site label means: CD45RA+ positively selected. The source of this sequence is a man between 18 and 35 years old in good health. The sequenced DNA is TGCAGCGTTCGCGGGACAGGGCTTGTTTCTGCGGAAAAACTGTTTTTT. This is translated as CSVRGTGLVSAEKLFF.